This TCR beta chain was identified during a study of blood T cell repertoires in COVID-19. Study as a whole: From the United States, Italy and Spain came samples of acute and convalescent COVID-19.

There are 15 residues in the CDR3. Germline V gene lookup returns CDR1 LNHDA and CDR2 SQIVND (reference sequence). The junction had 10 bases not matched to a gene; V was cut back by 3 bases and J by 10 bases. Libraries were prepared by immunoSEQ multiplex PCR; TCRdb keeps only in-frame clonotypes and omits some of them. The sample shows 250,000 to 400,000 clones, more than 75% of them seen only once. Recovery meant two consecutive negative NP/OP PCR tests, professional clearance, or resolved symptoms. This TCR was recovered from a man in his sixties who had recovered from COVID-19. The chain combines TRBV19 with TRBJ2-1; 9 bases map to TRBD2. The sequenced material came from PBMCs or T cells enriched from blood (not recorded which). Here the CDR3 DNA reads TGTGCCAGTAGTATTTTTCTAGCGGGACTGCGGGAGCAGTTCTTC. This sequence encodes CASSIFLAGLREQFF.